This T cell receptor beta chain stems from a study of blood T cells in healthy people across ages. Germline V gene sequence: CDR1 LGHNA, CDR2 YSLEER. This CDR3 is built from 13 residues. Trimming took 4 bases from V and 5 from J; bases not matched to a gene: 4. The authors ran a second PCR of 7 to 11 cycles using a sample-barcoded 5' primer and a J-beta primer mix. TCRdb reprocessed the 5' RACE reads via MiXCR and lists one record per CDR3 protein. The profile shows roughly 1 million distinct CDR3 sequences, almost 25% of them singletons. This clonotype was counted ten times or more. The sample was also reused in another study, on T cells of mothers and their children. That report notes: In each mother, TCR beta CDR3 reads exceeded 9 million; in each child, they numbered approximately 3 million.

The chain employs TRBV4-3 and TRBJ1-2; 7 nucleotides agree with TRBD1. The source of this sequence is a girl aged 2 to 9 in good health. Input material: blood. The CDR3 bases are TGCGCCAGCAGCCCGGGACAGACTTATGGCTACACCTTC. It is translated as CASSPGQTYGYTF.